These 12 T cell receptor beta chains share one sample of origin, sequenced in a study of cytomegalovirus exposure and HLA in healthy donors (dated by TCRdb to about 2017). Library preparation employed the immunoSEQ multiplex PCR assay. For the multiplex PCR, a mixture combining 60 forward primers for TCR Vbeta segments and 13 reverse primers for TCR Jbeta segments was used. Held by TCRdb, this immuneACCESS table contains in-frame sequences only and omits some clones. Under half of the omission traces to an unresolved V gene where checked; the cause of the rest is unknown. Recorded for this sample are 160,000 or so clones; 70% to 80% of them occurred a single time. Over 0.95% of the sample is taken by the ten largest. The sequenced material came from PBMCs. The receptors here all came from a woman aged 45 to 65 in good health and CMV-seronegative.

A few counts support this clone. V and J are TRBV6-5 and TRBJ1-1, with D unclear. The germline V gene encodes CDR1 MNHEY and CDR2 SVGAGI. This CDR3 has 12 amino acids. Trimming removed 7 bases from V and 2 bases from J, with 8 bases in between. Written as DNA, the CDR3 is TGTGCCAGCACTCGGGATAACACTGAAGCTTTCTTT. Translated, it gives CASTRDNTEAFF.

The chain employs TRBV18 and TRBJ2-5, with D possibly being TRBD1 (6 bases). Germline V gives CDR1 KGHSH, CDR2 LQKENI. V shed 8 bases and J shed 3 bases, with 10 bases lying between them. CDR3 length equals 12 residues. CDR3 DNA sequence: TGTGCCAGCGACACAGGGAAAGAGACCCAGTACTTC. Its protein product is CASDTGKETQYF.

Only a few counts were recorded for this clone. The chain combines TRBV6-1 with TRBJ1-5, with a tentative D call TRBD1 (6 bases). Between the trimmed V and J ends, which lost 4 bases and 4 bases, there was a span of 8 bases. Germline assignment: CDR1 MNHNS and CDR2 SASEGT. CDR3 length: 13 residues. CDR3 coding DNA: TGTGCCAGCAGTGCTAGGGGGAATCAGCCCCAGCATTTT. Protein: CASSARGNQPQHF.

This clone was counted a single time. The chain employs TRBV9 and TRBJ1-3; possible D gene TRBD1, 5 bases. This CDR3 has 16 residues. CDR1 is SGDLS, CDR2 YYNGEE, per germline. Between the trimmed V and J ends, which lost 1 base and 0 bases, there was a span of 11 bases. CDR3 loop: CASSVQGQNSGNTIYF. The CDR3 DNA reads TGTGCCAGCAGCGTACAGGGCCAGAACTCTGGAAACACCATATATTTT.

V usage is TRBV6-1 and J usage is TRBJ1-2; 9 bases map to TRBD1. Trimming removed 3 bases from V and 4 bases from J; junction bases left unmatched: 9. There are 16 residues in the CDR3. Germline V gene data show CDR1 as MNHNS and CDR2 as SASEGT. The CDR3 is CASSETRGQGGYGYTF. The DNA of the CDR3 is TGTGCCAGCAGTGAGACGAGGGGACAGGGAGGCTATGGCTACACCTTC.

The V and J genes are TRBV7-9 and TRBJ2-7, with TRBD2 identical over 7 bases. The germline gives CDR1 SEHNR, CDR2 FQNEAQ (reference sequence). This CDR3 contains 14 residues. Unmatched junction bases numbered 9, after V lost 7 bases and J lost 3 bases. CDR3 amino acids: CASTSRLADYEQYF. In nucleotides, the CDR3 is TGTGCCAGCACCTCGAGACTAGCAGACTACGAGCAGTACTTC.

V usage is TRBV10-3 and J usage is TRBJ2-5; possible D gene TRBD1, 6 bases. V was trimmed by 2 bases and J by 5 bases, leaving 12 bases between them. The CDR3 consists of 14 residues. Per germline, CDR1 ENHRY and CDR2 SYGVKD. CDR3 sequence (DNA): TGTGCCATCAGTGAGGCTAGCCAGGGGGAGACCCAGTACTTC. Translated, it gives CAISEASQGETQYF.

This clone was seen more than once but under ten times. In DNA form, the CDR3 reads TGTGCCAGCAGCTTGGGACAGGGACCCTACGAGCAGTACTTC. Protein product: CASSLGQGPYEQYF. The chain couples TRBV11-3 to TRBJ2-7; 9 bases are a match to TRBD1. J was trimmed by 2 bases and V by 3 bases; bases with no gene match: 2. This CDR3 region has 14 residues. Per germline, CDR1 SGHNT and CDR2 YENEEA.

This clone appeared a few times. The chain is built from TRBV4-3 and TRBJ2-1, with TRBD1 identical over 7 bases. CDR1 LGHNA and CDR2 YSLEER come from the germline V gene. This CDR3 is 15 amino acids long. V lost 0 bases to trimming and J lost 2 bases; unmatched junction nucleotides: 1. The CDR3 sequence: CASSQDQGAYNEQFF. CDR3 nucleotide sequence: TGCGCCAGCAGCCAAGATCAGGGGGCCTACAATGAGCAGTTCTTC.

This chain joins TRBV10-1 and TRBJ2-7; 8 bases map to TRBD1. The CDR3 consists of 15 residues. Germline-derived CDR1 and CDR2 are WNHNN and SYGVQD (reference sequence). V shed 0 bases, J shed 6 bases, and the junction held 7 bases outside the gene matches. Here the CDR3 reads CASSESGGTGLEQYF. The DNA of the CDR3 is TGCGCCAGCAGTGAGTCAGGGGGGACAGGCCTCGAGCAGTACTTC.

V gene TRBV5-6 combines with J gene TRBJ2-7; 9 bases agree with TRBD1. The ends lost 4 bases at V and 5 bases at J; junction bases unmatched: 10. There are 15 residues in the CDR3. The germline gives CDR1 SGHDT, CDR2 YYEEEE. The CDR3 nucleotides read TGTGCCAGCAGCGTTCGGGACAGGGACCTTAACGAGCAGTACTTC. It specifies CASSVRDRDLNEQYF.

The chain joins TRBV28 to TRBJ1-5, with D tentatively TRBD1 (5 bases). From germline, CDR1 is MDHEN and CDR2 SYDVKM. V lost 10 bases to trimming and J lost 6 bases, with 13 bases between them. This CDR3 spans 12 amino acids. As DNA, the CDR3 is TGTGCCACGGGGGTGGGGGGTCAGCCCCAGCATTTT. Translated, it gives CATGVGGQPQHF.